The rows below give T cell receptor beta chains drawn from one sample of a study of neurological immune-mediated disorders. TCRdb reprocessed the 5' RACE reads with MiXCR, giving one entry per CDR3 protein. The sample includes about 31,000 distinct CDR3 sequences, less than 5% seen only once; the top ten take roughly 25%. Specimen: CD4+ T cells from blood. The receptors come from a woman in her 40s in good health. The CDR3 runs from the conserved cysteine through the conserved F or W. Fields, in order: CDR3 DNA, CDR3 protein, D gene, V gene, clone size, J gene. The D gene is left open where the match is weak. Size values are once, few and many counts, or a class for expanded clones, and some rows have none.

TGCGCCAGCAGAAGACAGACGAACACCGGGGAGCTGTTTTTT CASRRQTNTGELFF NA TRBV5-1 once TRBJ2-2
TGTGCCAGCAGCTATAGCGGGAGGGGGGATGAGCAGTTCTTC CASSYSGRGDEQFF TRBD2 TRBV11-2 many TRBJ2-1
TGTGCCATCAGTGATCGGCAGATCACAGATACGCAGTATTTT CAISDRQITDTQYF NA TRBV10-3 many TRBJ2-3
TGCGCCAGCAGCTTAGGGGCAGATACGCAGTATTTT CASSLGADTQYF NA TRBV5-1 many TRBJ2-3
TGCAGTGTTGGACCCGGACAGGATATCCACGAGCAGTACTTC CSVGPGQDIHEQYF TRBD1 TRBV20-1 many TRBJ2-7
TGTGCCAGCTCCAGGACAGGGGACAAAAACATTCAGTACTTC CASSRTGDKNIQYF TRBD1 TRBV12-3/TRBV12-4 many TRBJ2-4
TGTGCCAGCAGTCACCCCAGGGGAGCCAAAAACATTCAGTACTTC CASSHPRGAKNIQYF NA TRBV7-2 many TRBJ2-4
TGTGCCAGCAGTTGGGGACTAGCGGGGGGAGATACGCAGTATTTT CASSWGLAGGDTQYF TRBD2 TRBV7-2 many TRBJ2-3
TGTGCCAGCAGCGTAGCGAGCGGGGCGACCTACGAGCAGTACTTC CASSVASGATYEQYF TRBD2 TRBV9 once TRBJ2-7
TGCGCCAGCAGCCCCGGGACGCAGCTCTCCTACGAGCAGTACTTC CASSPGTQLSYEQYF NA TRBV5-1 many TRBJ2-7
TGCAGAGGACAGTTGAACACTGAAGCTTTCTTT CRGQLNTEAFF NA TRBV20-1 many TRBJ1-1
TGCAGTGCTTTCTCCGGGGGGGTCAATCAGCCCCAGCATTTT CSAFSGGVNQPQHF NA TRBV20-1 many TRBJ1-5
TGCGCCAGCAGCCAAGACGGACAGGGCAATAGGGCGGGGACCTTC CASSQDGQGNRAGTF TRBD1 TRBV4-1 many TRBJ1-2
TGCGCCAGCAGCCAAGGGAAATTGGGTGCCGAGCCCCAGCATTTT CASSQGKLGAEPQHF NA TRBV4-1 many TRBJ1-5
TGCGCCAGCAGCTTGGGTGAGACAGTGAACACCGGGGAGCTGTTTTTT CASSLGETVNTGELFF NA TRBV5-1 many TRBJ2-2
TGTGCCACCAGCAGAGGAGCAGGGTGGAACAATGAGCAGTTCTTC CATSRGAGWNNEQFF NA TRBV15 few TRBJ2-1
TGTGCCAGTTCTCAATCAGGGGCTCCGAGCTCCTACGAGCAGTACTTC CASSQSGAPSSYEQYF NA TRBV19 NA TRBJ2-7
TGTGCCAGCAGCTCTGGACAGAACACTGAAGCTTTCTTT CASSSGQNTEAFF NA TRBV7-3 many TRBJ1-1
TGTGCCAGCAGTTTAGCGCTGGCTAGCGGGGGCCAACAGGATGAGCAGTACTTC CASSLALASGGQQDEQYF TRBD2 TRBV12-3/TRBV12-4 many TRBJ2-7
TGTGCCAGCAGCGTAGGGGCTGTCGAAACAGATACGCAGTATTTT CASSVGAVETDTQYF NA TRBV9 many TRBJ2-3
TGCGCCAGCAGCTCCGGACAGGGGAGGGATGGCAAAAACATTCAGTACTTC CASSSGQGRDGKNIQYF TRBD1 TRBV5-1 many TRBJ2-4
TGCGCCAGCAGCGGGGGAGTGAGCTCTGGGGCCAACGTCCTGACTTTC CASSGGVSSGANVLTF NA TRBV5-1 many TRBJ2-6
TGCGCCAGCAGCTTGTTAGCGGAGAACTACGAGCAGTACTTC CASSLLAENYEQYF NA TRBV5-1 many TRBJ2-7
TGTGCCAGCAGCCACGGACTTTGGGCTTTCTTT CASSHGLWAFF NA TRBV3-1 many TRBJ1-1
TGCGCCAGCAGAGAGAACACTGAAGCTTTCTTT CASRENTEAFF NA TRBV4-1 many TRBJ1-1
TGCGCCAGCAGCTTGGGGCCACAGGGCGTGAACACTGAAGCTTTCTTT CASSLGPQGVNTEAFF NA TRBV5-1 many TRBJ1-1
TGTGCCAGCCGGGCTAGCGGGACGGGATCAGATACGCAGTATTTT CASRASGTGSDTQYF TRBD2 TRBV14 many TRBJ2-3
TGTGCCAGCAGCTCGAACCCCGTGGCGGGAGGGCCGCGTAATGAGCAGTTCTTC CASSSNPVAGGPRNEQFF TRBD2 TRBV7-9 many TRBJ2-1
TGCGCCAGCAGCTTGGCCCAGAATGAGCAGTTCTTC CASSLAQNEQFF NA TRBV5-1 many TRBJ2-1
TGCGCCAGCAGCGGGGGGACAGGGGGCCAGATAAACACCGGGGAGCTGTTTTTT CASSGGTGGQINTGELFF TRBD1 TRBV5-1 many TRBJ2-2
TGTGCCAGCAGTGAGCCACCTCGGACAGGGCGTCTCGAGCAGTACTTC CASSEPPRTGRLEQYF TRBD1 TRBV5-6 many TRBJ2-7
TGTGCCTGGAGTGTACTAGCTAAGCGGAGAAGCACAGATACGCAGTATTTT CAWSVLAKRRSTDTQYF NA TRBV30 many TRBJ2-3
TGCAGTGCTATAAGGGCAGGGGGCGGGAATGAGCAGTTCTTC CSAIRAGGGNEQFF TRBD1 TRBV20-1 many TRBJ2-1
TGTGCCAGCAGTCCACGCCCAGGGTTGGGGATAGAGACCCAGTACTTC CASSPRPGLGIETQYF NA TRBV7-9 many TRBJ2-5
TGTGCCACTGGCACAGGCGGGGGTTCCTACGAGCAGTACTTC CATGTGGGSYEQYF TRBD2 TRBV10-3 many TRBJ2-7
TGTGCCATCAGCTCGTCAAGGGGGGGGCACTCCTACGAGCAGTACTTC CAISSSRGGHSYEQYF NA TRBV10-3 many TRBJ2-7
TGCAGTGCTAGAGGTGACCTGGTAGCCAAAAACATTCAGTACTTC CSARGDLVAKNIQYF NA TRBV20-1 many TRBJ2-4
TGTGCCAGCAGCTTCCTCTTAGGGACGGTGGAAAAACTGTTTTTT CASSFLLGTVEKLFF NA TRBV5-5 many TRBJ1-4
TGCAGTGCTCAACATCCGAGGGGCGGTCAGCCCCAGCATTTT CSAQHPRGGQPQHF NA TRBV20-1 many TRBJ1-5
TGTGCCACCCACCGGGACAGGGGTCAGGGTGAGCAGTTCTTC CATHRDRGQGEQFF TRBD1 TRBV27 many TRBJ2-1
TGTGCCAGCAGGCAGGGATTCTCTGGAAACACCATATATTTT CASRQGFSGNTIYF NA TRBV6-5 many TRBJ1-3
TGTGCCGCGGGACCCAGTAACTATGGCTACACCTTC CAAGPSNYGYTF NA TRBV6-6 many TRBJ1-2
TGCGCCAGCAGCCAAGATCAGGGGCTCAGCACCCGAAAACTGTTTTTT CASSQDQGLSTRKLFF NA TRBV4-1 many TRBJ1-4
TGTGCCAGCAGGCCTACCGGGGGGAGTGGCTACACCTTC CASRPTGGSGYTF NA TRBV27 many TRBJ1-2
TGCAGTGCTAGGACCTCGACTAGCGGGAACAATGAGCAGTTCTTC CSARTSTSGNNEQFF TRBD2 TRBV20-1 once TRBJ2-1
TGTGCCAGCACTCCGGACAGGGCGAAAGAGACCCAGTACTTC CASTPDRAKETQYF TRBD1 TRBV12-3/TRBV12-4 many TRBJ2-5
TGTGCCAGCAGCTTATCCACCGGGGCCAACGTCCTGACTTTC CASSLSTGANVLTF NA TRBV7-8 many TRBJ2-6
TGTGCCAGCAGCCAGTACCTCGGAGTGGTTAACACCGGGGAGCTGTTTTTT CASSQYLGVVNTGELFF NA TRBV3-1 many TRBJ2-2
TGTGCCAGCAGTTTATCTCAAAGTTCCACAGATACGCAGTATTTT CASSLSQSSTDTQYF NA TRBV12-3/TRBV12-4 many TRBJ2-3
TGTGCCAGCAGCTCCTCATTCGGGGAATTCTATGGCTACACCTTC CASSSSFGEFYGYTF NA TRBV7-2 many TRBJ1-2
TGCAGTGCACCCACGGGACTAGCGGGGCAATCCTACAATGAGCAGTTCTTC CSAPTGLAGQSYNEQFF TRBD2 TRBV20-1 many TRBJ2-1
TGCAGTGCCAAGACTAGCGGGAGTGCCTACGAGCAGTACTTC CSAKTSGSAYEQYF TRBD2 TRBV20-1 many TRBJ2-7